The T cell receptor beta chain described here comes from a study of T cell responses to AZD1222 COVID-19 vaccine. Points from the study as a whole: Regions 160-218 and 743-854 held dominance among vaccine-associated CD4 TCRs, which spanned spike.

TCRdb's table, derived via immunoSEQ multiplex PCR, lists solely in-frame clones and lacks some. There are roughly 80,000 clones in the sample; roughly nine tenths occur only once, and roughly 5.9% lies in the top ten. Deletions cut 5 bases from V and 0 bases from J, with 17 bases between. Germline CDR1 MRHNA, CDR2 SNTAGT. The CDR3 has 17 amino acids. As to this clone: Its antigen is unknown.

The gene calls are TRBV6-4 and TRBJ1-5, with D possibly TRBD1 on 6 matching bases. The receptor's source is an adult who received the AZD1222 COVID-19 vaccine. The source material was peripheral blood, sampled 28 days after the second AZD1222 dose. Written as DNA, the CDR3 is TGTGCCAGCAGTCCCCCGGACAGAATTGATAGCAATCAGCCCCAGCATTTT. Translating it yields CASSPPDRIDSNQPQHF.